The sequence of this T cell receptor beta chain was determined in a study of shared clonotypes between healthy human individuals. Regarding the study as a whole: Naive subsets typically showed greater estimated richness than memory subsets.

Measured with immunoSEQ multiplex PCR; TCRdb has only the in-frame clones, and not every one. The data hold hundreds of thousands of clones, with approximately 79% observed a single time. Note on this clone: What it binds is not known.

The CDR3 runs 13 residues. Germline-derived CDR1 and CDR2 are MNHNS and SASEGT. The ends were cut back, 10 bases at V and 5 bases at J, with 16 bases in the middle. Source material: memory CD4+ T cells sorted from blood. Subset noted: CD45RA-negative fraction. The TCR sequence derives from a woman in her 30s in good health. The rearrangement uses TRBV6-1 and TRBJ2-3; D could derive from TRBD1 or TRBD2 (5 bases each). The CDR3 is CATRRRGGDTQYF. The CDR3 DNA reads TGTGCCACGAGGAGGCGTGGGGGAGATACGCAGTATTTT.